The sequence of this TCR beta chain was determined in a study of shared clonotypes between healthy human individuals. General observations from the study: Rarefaction demonstrated incomplete sorted-subset sequencing despite large depth.

In regard to this clone: No antigen is known for it.

It was CD45RO-negative cells, positively selected for CCR7, that made up naive CD8 cells, with terminally differentiated effector memory CD45RA+ cells excluded. The CDR3 sequence is 14 residues long. CDR1 and CDR2 (germline): SGDLS, YYNGEE. V was clipped by 2 bases and J by 4 bases; unmatched bases: 4. The repertoire was sequenced with immunoSEQ multiplex PCR; TCRdb's copy has only in-frame clones and lacks some. The sample lists about 2 million clones; about 95% were seen once. V and J are TRBV9 and TRBJ1-1; 8 nucleotides align to TRBD1. What was sequenced was naive CD8+ T cells sorted from blood. This clonotype was obtained from a man younger than 30 in good health. The CDR3 nucleotides are TGTGCCAGCAGCGTCAGGGGGCCCGGCACTGAAGCTTTCTTT. Translating it yields CASSVRGPGTEAFF.